This TCR beta chain was sequenced in a study of cytomegalovirus exposure and HLA in healthy donors. About the research overall: Of all 398 donors who were genotyped, 80% to 85% belonged to the Caucasian-associated ancestry cluster.

The V gene lost 1 base and the J gene lost 4 bases, with 8 bases spanning the gap. The CDR3 totals 14 residues. Germline loops: CDR1 LNHDA, CDR2 SQIVND (reference sequence). Findings of the study overall: A classifier reportedly called cytomegalovirus status with high sensitivity and specificity. The authors later linked a missense DCLRE1C variant to TCR beta V- and J-gene trimming. In a later analysis, several top co-occurrence clusters appeared linked to parvovirus B19, influenza, CMV and Epstein-Barr virus.

On this clone: Its antigen remains unidentified.

13 Jbeta primers and 60 Vbeta primers were used for the PCR. The table came from immunoSEQ multiplex PCR; TCRdb's copy has only in-frame clones and leaves some out. The sample holds 100,000 to 150,000 clones, less than 85% seen once. The genes are TRBV19 and TRBJ2-1; D is unclear. The TCR originated in a man in his thirties or forties in good health and CMV-seropositive. The sample taken for sequencing was PBMCs. For the CDR3, the DNA is TGTGCCAGTAGTATAGGCGGTCCATACAATGAGCAGTTCTTC. Encoded protein: CASSIGGPYNEQFF.